The 18 T cell receptor beta chains reported below all come from one sample, sequenced in a study of cytomegalovirus exposure and HLA in healthy donors. The PCR had 60 Vbeta and 13 Jbeta primers. Clones were sequenced by immunoSEQ multiplex PCR, and TCRdb holds only the in-frame ones, with some missing. Seen here are approximately 90,000 clones, around three quarters observed once, and the top ten hold approximately 1.4%. Input material: PBMCs. All receptors come from a male donor in good health and CMV-seronegative.

With regard to this clone: This CDR3 is also generated by other DNA sequences in the sample. J is TRBJ1-4 and V is TRBV27; D remains unclear. Trimming removed 3 bases at V and 4 bases at J, with 12 bases between. CDR1 is MNHEY and CDR2 is SMNVEV in the germline V gene (reference sequence). This CDR3 contains 15 residues. The CDR3 nucleotides read TGTGCCAGCAGTTTCCTAGGACTTAGTAATGAAAAACTGTTTTTT. Translation gives CASSFLGLSNEKLFF.

The J gene is TRBJ1-5, the V gene TRBV7-3, with D tentatively TRBD1 (5 bases). The CDR3 sequence is 14 residues long. From germline, CDR1 is SGHTA and CDR2 FQGTGA. Trimming removed 2 bases from V and 6 bases from J, with 11 bases in between. As DNA, the CDR3 is TGTGCCAGCAGCTTACTCGGGGGAGGTCAGCCCCAGCATTTT. This gives the protein CASSLLGGGQPQHF.

The gene calls are TRBV30 and TRBJ1-6, with TRBD1 matching over 8 bases. From germline, CDR1 is GTSNPN and CDR2 SVGIG (reference sequence). The junction had 10 bases not matched to a gene; V was cut back by 2 bases and J by 10 bases. The CDR3 runs to 15 residues. CDR3 loop: CAWSPKEGQASPLHF. In DNA form, the CDR3 reads TGTGCCTGGAGTCCCAAAGAGGGACAGGCCTCACCCCTCCACTTT.

The chain couples TRBV28 to TRBJ1-5; possible D gene TRBD1, 6 bases. CDR1 and CDR2 (germline): MDHEN, SYDVKM. Trimming removed 1 base from V and 6 bases from J, with 13 bases in between. The CDR3 loop spans 15 amino acids. CDR3 DNA sequence: TGTGCCAGCAGTTTATCGCACAGGGTAAGTCAGCCCCAGCATTTT. This gives the protein CASSLSHRVSQPQHF.

Here the CDR3 reads CASSFSQGAYYGYTF. The CDR3 bases are TGTGCCAGCAGTTTCTCACAGGGGGCTTACTATGGCTACACCTTC. This sequence joins TRBV6-5 and TRBJ1-2; 9 bases line up with TRBD1. V was clipped by 4 bases and J by 3 bases; unmatched bases: 6. Germline V gene lookup returns CDR1 MNHEY and CDR2 SVGAGI. CDR3 size: 15 residues.

V is TRBV5-8 and J is TRBJ2-3; 9 positions agree with TRBD2. Germline trimming cut 1 base from V and 4 bases from J; bases unmatched to any gene: 4. The CDR3 length is 15 residues. Germline V CDR1 and CDR2: SGHTS, YDEGEE. The CDR3 bases are TGTGCCAGCAGCTTGAATATAGCGGGAGCAGATACGCAGTATTTT. Protein sequence: CASSLNIAGADTQYF.

The chain uses TRBV5-1 and TRBJ1-2, with D possibly matching TRBD1 (5 bases). In germline, CDR1 is SGHRS, CDR2 YFSETQ. V was pared by 3 bases and J by 3 bases, with 12 bases between. This CDR3 is built from 14 residues. The CDR3, as DNA: TGCGCCAGCAGCTCCACTCCAGGGTACTATGGCTACACCTTC. It specifies CASSSTPGYYGYTF.

The chain carries TRBV5-1 and TRBJ1-2; a possible D gene is TRBD1 (6 bases). The CDR3 totals 14 residues. Germline loops: CDR1 SGHRS, CDR2 YFSETQ. Trimming took off 3 bases at V and 2 bases at J, with 11 bases between the two ends. The CDR3 DNA reads TGCGCCAGCAGCTCGGGAGGGGGAAACTATGGCTACACCTTC. Amino acids: CASSSGGGNYGYTF.

The J gene is TRBJ2-1, the V gene TRBV11-2, with 10 bases fitting TRBD1. The CDR3 sequence is 15 residues long. The V and J ends lost 4 bases and 8 bases, in that order; junction bases with no gene match: 8. Germline V lookup: CDR1 SGHAT, CDR2 FQNNGV. The CDR3 reads CASSSGQGDKDEQFF. CDR3 bases: TGTGCCAGCAGCTCAGGACAGGGGGATAAGGATGAGCAGTTCTTC.

The chain is built from TRBV30 and TRBJ2-3, with 10 nucleotides matching TRBD2. J lost 4 bases, V lost 2 bases, and 9 bases had no gene match. Germline lookup yields CDR1 GTSNPN and CDR2 SVGIG (reference sequence). CDR3 length equals 16 residues. The CDR3 sequence is CAWSSPSGGAADTQYF. The CDR3 nucleotides are TGTGCCTGGAGTAGCCCCAGCGGGGGGGCCGCAGATACGCAGTATTTT.

V is TRBV6-5 and J is TRBJ2-5, with D hard to call. The V gene lost 5 bases and the J gene lost 2 bases, with 12 bases spanning the gap. The germline CDR1 and CDR2 sequences are MNHEY and SVGAGI. The length of the CDR3 is 14 residues. The CDR3: CASSEVGGQETQYF. The CDR3 coding sequence is TGTGCCAGCAGTGAAGTTGGCGGACAAGAGACCCAGTACTTC.

The V gene is TRBV27, the J gene TRBJ2-1; 11 nucleotides align to TRBD2. This CDR3 contains 19 residues. With 5 bases clipped from V and 3 bases from J, the junction kept 15 bases outside the gene matches. The germline CDR1 and CDR2 sequences are MNHEY and SMNVEV (reference sequence). DNA for the CDR3: TGTGCCAGCAGTCCCGGGATTAGCGGGGGGGCCGGCCTCTACAATGAGCAGTTCTTC. It yields the protein CASSPGISGGAGLYNEQFF.

In its sample, this clone was seen once. V and J are TRBV6-1 and TRBJ2-7, with D tentatively TRBD1 (5 bases). The V and J ends lost 6 bases and 9 bases respectively, with 24 bases between them. Germline V CDR1 and CDR2: MNHNS, SASEGT. CDR3 length: 15 amino acids. CDR3 sequence reads: CASRSLYLLERGQYF. CDR3 sequence (DNA): TGTGCCAGCAGAAGCCTCTATTTGCTGGAAAGGGGGCAGTACTTC.

The chain employs TRBV7-2 and TRBJ1-3, with 7 bases matching TRBD1. This CDR3 comprises 16 residues. The germline gives CDR1 SGHTA, CDR2 FQGNSA. Trimming took 1 base from V and 1 from J; bases not matched to a gene: 4. CDR3 sequence: CASSLEGAVSGNTIYF. Here the CDR3 DNA reads TGTGCCAGCAGCTTAGAGGGGGCGGTATCTGGAAACACCATATATTTT.

V usage is TRBV10-1 and J usage is TRBJ2-2; 7 positions agree with TRBD2. The CDR3 is 17 residues long. Germline CDR1 and CDR2: WNHNN and SYGVQD (reference sequence). Trimming at V came to 4 bases and at J to 5 bases, leaving 13 bases not matched to a gene. CDR3 amino acids: CASSVAPAAGATGELFF. The DNA of the CDR3 is TGCGCCAGCAGTGTGGCCCCGGCGGCGGGAGCAACCGGGGAGCTGTTTTTT.

The V call is TRBV29-1, the J call TRBJ1-4; D is possibly TRBD1 (5 bases). V was trimmed by 7 bases and J by 7 bases, leaving 13 bases between them. From germline, CDR1 is SQVTM and CDR2 ANQGSEA. This CDR3 has 12 amino acids. CDR3 amino acids: CSGSPGGEKLFF. CDR3 in DNA: TGCAGCGGTTCACCGGGGGGTGAAAAACTGTTTTTT.

The rearrangement links TRBV19 to TRBJ2-2; 14 positions agree with TRBD2. Germline assignment: CDR1 LNHDA and CDR2 SQIVND (reference sequence). V shed 5 bases, J shed 4 bases, and the junction held 9 bases outside the gene matches. The CDR3 length is 18 residues. In DNA form, the CDR3 reads TGTGCCAGTAGTCCAGGACTAGCGGGAGGTCGGAGCACCGGGGAGCTGTTTTTT. It yields the protein CASSPGLAGGRSTGELFF.

The J gene is TRBJ2-2, the V gene TRBV6-5; D unclear. Between the trimmed V and J ends, which lost 0 bases and 5 bases, there was a span of 10 bases. The CDR3 consists of 15 residues. The germline CDR1 and CDR2 sequences are MNHEY and SVGAGI. CDR3 protein: CASSYSPTLTGELFF. The CDR3 region has the DNA TGTGCCAGCAGTTACTCCCCTACGTTAACCGGGGAGCTGTTTTTT.